Listed below are T cell receptor beta chains from one sample, sequenced in a study of blood T cell repertoires in COVID-19. Profiled with immunoSEQ multiplex PCR; TCRdb holds only in-frame clones, not every one. The repertoire has some 41,000 clones, about 88% of them found once; the top ten carry roughly 12%. Sequenced sample: peripheral blood. Every receptor here comes from a man aged 55-75 years with active COVID-19. Both conserved end residues are part of each CDR3. Each record gives: D gene, V gene, J gene, CDR3 DNA, CDR3 protein. The D gene is left open where the match is weak.

>NA|TRBV15|TRBJ2-7
TGTGCCACCAGCAGAGACAGGATCGGCGAGCAGTACTTC
CATSRDRIGEQYF
>TRBD1|TRBV15|TRBJ2-1
TGTGCCACCAGCAGAGGGGGGACAGGGATATACAATGAGCAGTTCTTC
CATSRGGTGIYNEQFF
>NA|TRBV3-1/TRBV3-2|TRBJ2-7
TGTGCCAGCAGCCTTAGCTGGGGGCAGCAGTACTTC
CASSLSWGQQYF
>TRBD1|TRBV5-4|TRBJ1-2
TGTGCCAGCAGCTTGGGACCGGGACAGGGAGTGGCTAGGGGCTACACCTTC
CASSLGPGQGVARGYTF
>NA|TRBV29-1|TRBJ2-1
TGCAGCGTTCCCAGTGGGGGGGCTCTAAATGAGCAGTTCTTC
CSVPSGGALNEQFF
>NA|TRBV11-2|TRBJ1-3
TGTGCCAGCAGCTTAGGAAGGGGTGACTCTGGAAACACCATATATTTT
CASSLGRGDSGNTIYF
>TRBD1|TRBV30|TRBJ2-1
TGTGCCTGTTCAACTCGGGACAGGTTAAGCAATGAGCAGTTCTTC
CACSTRDRLSNEQFF
>NA|TRBV7-3|TRBJ2-3
TGTGCCAGCAGCTCGACAGGTTCCGTCACAGATACGCAGTATTTT
CASSSTGSVTDTQYF
>NA|TRBV10-3|TRBJ1-2
TGTGCCATCAGTGAGTCGGGCCAGGTTTCCTATGGCTACACCTTC
CAISESGQVSYGYTF
>NA|TRBV11-2|TRBJ1-2
TGTGCCAGCAGCTTAGATCGGTCGGTTGACAGGACGCCCTATGGCTACACCTTC
CASSLDRSVDRTPYGYTF
>NA|TRBV29-1|TRBJ2-7
TGCAGCGTTGTAGGGGCGTCCTACGAGCAGTACTTC
CSVVGASYEQYF
>NA|TRBV5-6|TRBJ2-4
TGTGCCAGCAGCTTGGCCCTAGGGGCGGGATTAGCCAAAAACATTCAGTACTTC
CASSLALGAGLAKNIQYF
>TRBD1|TRBV4-3|TRBJ1-1
TGCGCCAGCAGCCAAGAGCCAGGGGGGACTGAAGCTTTCTTT
CASSQEPGGTEAFF
>TRBD1|TRBV3-1/TRBV3-2|TRBJ2-2
TGTGCCAGCAGCCAAGAGGACAGGGGGTATTCTGGGGAGCTGTTTTTT
CASSQEDRGYSGELFF
>TRBD2|TRBV5-1|TRBJ2-1
TGCGCCAGCAGCTATGGGACTAGCGGGGGAAATGAGCAGTTCTTC
CASSYGTSGGNEQFF
>NA|TRBV5-8|TRBJ2-2
TGTGCCAGCAGCCATACTAACACCGGGGAGCTGTTTTTT
CASSHTNTGELFF
>TRBD1|TRBV4-1|TRBJ2-3
TGCGCCAGCAGCCAACGACAGGGGGTCACAGATACGCAGTATTTT
CASSQRQGVTDTQYF
>NA|TRBV6-5|TRBJ2-1
TGTGCCAGCAGTTACTCAATACGGGAGAACAGCAATGAGCAGTTCTTC
CASSYSIRENSNEQFF
>TRBD2|TRBV4-1|TRBJ2-7
TGCGCCAGCAGCCAACGACTAGCGGAGACCTACGAGCAGTACTTC
CASSQRLAETYEQYF
>TRBD1|TRBV23-1|TRBJ1-5
TGCGCCAGCCTTGACAGGGGTTCTCAGCCCCAGCATTTT
CASLDRGSQPQHF
>TRBD2|TRBV7-2|TRBJ2-3
TGTGCCAGCAGCCTCACTAGCGGCACAGATACGCAGTATTTT
CASSLTSGTDTQYF
>TRBD1|TRBV2|TRBJ2-2
TGTGCCAGCAGGCCGGGACAGGGCTTCGGGGAGCTGTTTTTT
CASRPGQGFGELFF
>TRBD1|TRBV2|TRBJ1-2
TGTGCCAGCTCTCAAGGACAGGCCTATGGCTACACCTTC
CASSQGQAYGYTF
>NA|TRBV7-6|TRBJ1-6
TGTGCCAGCAGCTTACCCGTTTCGGGGGTCGGATCACCCCTCCACTTT
CASSLPVSGVGSPLHF
>NA|TRBV5-6|TRBJ1-1
TGTGCCAGCAGCTCCACAGGACTGAACACTGAAGCTTTCTTT
CASSSTGLNTEAFF
>NA|TRBV28|TRBJ2-3
TGTGCCAGCAGTAGCGGTAGCACAGATACGCAGTATTTT
CASSSGSTDTQYF
>NA|TRBV7-2|TRBJ2-5
TGTGCCAGCAGCTTCACCAGGGAAGAGACCCAGTACTTC
CASSFTREETQYF
>NA|TRBV19|TRBJ1-2
TGTGCCAGTAGTGAGCAGGGCCCAATATATGGCTACACCTTC
CASSEQGPIYGYTF
>NA|TRBV21-1|TRBJ1-5
TGTGCCAGCAGCTCCAAGGGTGGACAAAGCAATCAGCCCCAGCATTTT
CASSSKGGQSNQPQHF
>NA|TRBV5-8|TRBJ2-5
TGTGCCAGCAGCGTACCCACGGTCCGGGAGACCCAGTACTTC
CASSVPTVRETQYF